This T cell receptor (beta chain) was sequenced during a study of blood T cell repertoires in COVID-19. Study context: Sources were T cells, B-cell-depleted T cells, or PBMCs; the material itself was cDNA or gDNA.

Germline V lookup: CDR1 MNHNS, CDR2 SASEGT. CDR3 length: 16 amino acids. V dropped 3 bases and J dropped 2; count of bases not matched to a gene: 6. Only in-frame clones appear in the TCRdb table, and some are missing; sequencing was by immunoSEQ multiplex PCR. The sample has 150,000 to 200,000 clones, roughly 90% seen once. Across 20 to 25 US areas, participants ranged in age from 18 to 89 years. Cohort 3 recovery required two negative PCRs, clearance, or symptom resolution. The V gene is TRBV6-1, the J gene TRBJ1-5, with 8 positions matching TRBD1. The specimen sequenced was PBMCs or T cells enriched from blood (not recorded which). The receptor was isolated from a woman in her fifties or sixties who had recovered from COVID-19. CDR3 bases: TGTGCCAGCAGTGACCGGACAGGGTACGGCAATCAGCCCCAGCATTTT. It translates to CASSDRTGYGNQPQHF.